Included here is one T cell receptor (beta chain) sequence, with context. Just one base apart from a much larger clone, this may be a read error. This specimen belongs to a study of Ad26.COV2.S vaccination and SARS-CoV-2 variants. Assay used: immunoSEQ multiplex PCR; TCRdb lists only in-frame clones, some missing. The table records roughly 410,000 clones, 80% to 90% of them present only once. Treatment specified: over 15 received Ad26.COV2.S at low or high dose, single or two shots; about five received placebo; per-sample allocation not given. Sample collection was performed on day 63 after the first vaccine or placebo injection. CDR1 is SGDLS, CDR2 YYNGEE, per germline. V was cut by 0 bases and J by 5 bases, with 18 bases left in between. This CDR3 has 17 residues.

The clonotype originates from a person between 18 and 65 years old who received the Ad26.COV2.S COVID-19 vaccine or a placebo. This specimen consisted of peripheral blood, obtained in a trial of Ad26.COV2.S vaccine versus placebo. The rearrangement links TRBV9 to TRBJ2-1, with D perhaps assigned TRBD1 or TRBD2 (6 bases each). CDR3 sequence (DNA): TGTGCCAGCAGCGTAGAGGGGGACGGACTAACGGACAATGAGCAGTTCTTC. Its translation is CASSVEGDGLTDNEQFF.